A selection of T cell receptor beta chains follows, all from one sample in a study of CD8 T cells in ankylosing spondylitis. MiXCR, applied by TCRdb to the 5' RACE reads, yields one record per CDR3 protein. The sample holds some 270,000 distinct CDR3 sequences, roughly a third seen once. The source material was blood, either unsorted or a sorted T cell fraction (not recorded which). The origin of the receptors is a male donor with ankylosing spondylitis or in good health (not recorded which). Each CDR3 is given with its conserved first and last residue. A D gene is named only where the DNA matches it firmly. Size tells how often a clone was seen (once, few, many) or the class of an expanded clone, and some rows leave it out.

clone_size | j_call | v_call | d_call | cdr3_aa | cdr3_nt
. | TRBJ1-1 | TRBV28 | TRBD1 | CASSYRGRGGTEAFF | TGTGCCAGCAGTTACAGGGGCCGTGGGGGCACTGAAGCTTTCTTT
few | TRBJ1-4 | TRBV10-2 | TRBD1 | CATTVGQRHEKLFF | TGCGCCACCACCGTGGGACAGCGGCATGAAAAACTGTTTTTT
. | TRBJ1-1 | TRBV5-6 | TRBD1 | CASSGDRGAGEAFF | TGTGCCAGCAGCGGGGACAGGGGCGCCGGTGAAGCTTTCTTT
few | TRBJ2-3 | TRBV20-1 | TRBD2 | CSAGGEGLYADTQYF | TGCAGTGCTGGCGGGGAGGGGTTGTATGCAGATACGCAGTATTTT
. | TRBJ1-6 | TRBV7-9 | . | CASSLLVGDSPLHF | TGTGCCAGCAGCTTATTGGTCGGGGATTCACCCCTCCACTTT
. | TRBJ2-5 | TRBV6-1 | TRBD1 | CASRTTGGVETQYF | TGTGCCAGCAGAACAACAGGGGGCGTAGAGACCCAGTACTTC
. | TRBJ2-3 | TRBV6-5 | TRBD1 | CASSYQTGGVNTQYF | TGTGCCAGCAGTTACCAGACAGGGGGCGTAAATACGCAGTATTTT
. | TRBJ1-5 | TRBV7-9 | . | CASSLAGGWDQPQHF | TGTGCCAGCAGCTTAGCGGGGGGTTGGGATCAGCCCCAGCATTTT
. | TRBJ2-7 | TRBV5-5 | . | CASSEGRMPSYEQYF | TGTGCCAGCAGCGAGGGACGGATGCCTTCCTACGAGCAGTACTTC
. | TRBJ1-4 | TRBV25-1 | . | CASRRGAREKLFF | TGTGCCAGCAGGAGGGGGGCCAGGGAAAAACTGTTTTTT
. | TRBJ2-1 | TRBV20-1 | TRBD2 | CSATGTSGFNEQFF | TGCAGTGCTACCGGGACTAGCGGGTTCAATGAGCAGTTCTTC
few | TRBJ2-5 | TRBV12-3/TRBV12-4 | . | CASRTPWSQETQYF | TGTGCCAGCAGGACTCCGTGGTCACAAGAGACCCAGTACTTC
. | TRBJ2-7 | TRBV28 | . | CASNLGASPYEQYF | TGTGCCAGCAACCTCGGCGCATCCCCCTACGAGCAGTACTTC
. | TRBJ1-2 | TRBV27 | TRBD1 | CASSLSGGRYGYTF | TGTGCCAGCAGTTTGTCAGGGGGAAGGTATGGCTACACCTTC
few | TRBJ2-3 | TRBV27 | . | CASSSGWRGSTDTQYF | TGTGCCAGCAGTTCGGGGTGGAGGGGGAGCACAGATACGCAGTATTTT
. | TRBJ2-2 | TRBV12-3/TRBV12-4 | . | CASSFTRAPSTGELFF | TGTGCCAGCAGTTTCACCAGGGCCCCGAGCACCGGGGAGCTGTTTTTT
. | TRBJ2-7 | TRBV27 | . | CASSFAESYEQYF | TGTGCCAGCAGTTTTGCAGAGTCCTACGAGCAGTACTTC
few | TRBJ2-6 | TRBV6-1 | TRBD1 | CATLQGALGGANVLTF | TGTGCCACTCTACAGGGGGCCCTTGGTGGGGCCAACGTCCTGACTTTC
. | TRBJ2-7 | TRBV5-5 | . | CASRMGQGDYEQYF | TGTGCCAGCAGGATGGGCCAAGGGGATTACGAGCAGTACTTC
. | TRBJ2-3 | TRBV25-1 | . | CASSAPGGSDTQYF | TGTGCCAGCAGTGCCCCTGGGGGGAGTGATACGCAGTATTTT
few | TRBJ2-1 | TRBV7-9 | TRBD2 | CASSLALAGDRIEQFF | TGTGCCAGCAGCTTGGCACTAGCGGGGGACCGTATTGAGCAGTTCTTC
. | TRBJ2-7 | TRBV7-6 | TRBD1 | CASSLAGTEYEQYF | TGTGCCAGCAGCTTAGCCGGGACAGAGTACGAGCAGTACTTC
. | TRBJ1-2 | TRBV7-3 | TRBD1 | CASSVGQGYAYTF | TGTGCCAGCAGCGTGGGACAGGGGTATGCCTACACCTTC
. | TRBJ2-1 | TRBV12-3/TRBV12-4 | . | CASTEGVAGIYNEHFF | TGTGCCAGCACCGAGGGGGTAGCGGGTATTTACAATGAGCACTTCTTC
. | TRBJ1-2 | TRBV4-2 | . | CASSPPMEGKDGYTF | TGTGCCAGCAGCCCCCCCATGGAGGGGAAGGATGGCTACACCTTC
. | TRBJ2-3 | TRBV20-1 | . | CSARLTPALTGNPWDTDTQYF | TGCAGTGCTAGACTCACCCCCGCCCTGACAGGAAACCCCTGGGACACAGATACGCAGTATTTT
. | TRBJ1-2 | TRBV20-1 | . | CSARDHIPGSYGYTF | TGCAGTGCTAGAGATCATATCCCGGGGTCCTATGGCTACACCTTC
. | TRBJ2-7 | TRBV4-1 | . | CASSQAGAPHEQYF | TGCGCCAGCAGCCAAGCGGGAGCCCCCCACGAGCAGTACTTC
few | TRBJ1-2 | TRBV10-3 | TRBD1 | CAIRRTGGDLEGAF | TGTGCCATCAGACGGACAGGGGGTGACCTTGAGGGGGCCTTC
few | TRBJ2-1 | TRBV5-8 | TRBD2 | CASSSGTSGGDEQFF | TGTGCCAGCAGCTCCGGGACTAGCGGGGGCGATGAGCAGTTCTTC
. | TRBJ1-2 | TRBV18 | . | CASSAGDPGDGYTF | TGTGCCAGCTCAGCGGGGGACCCCGGCGATGGCTACACCTTC
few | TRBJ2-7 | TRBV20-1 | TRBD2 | CSAREPRLAGAEQYF | TGCAGTGCTAGAGAGCCCAGACTAGCGGGGGCCGAGCAGTACTTC
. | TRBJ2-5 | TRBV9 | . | CASSPNRVAKETQYF | TGTGCCAGCAGCCCAAACAGGGTGGCCAAAGAGACCCAGTACTTC
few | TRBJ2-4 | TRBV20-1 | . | CSARDPRVDIQYF | TGCAGTGCTAGAGATCCCAGGGTGGACATTCAGTACTTC
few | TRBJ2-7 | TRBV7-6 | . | CASSVTRDGAYEQYF | TGTGCCAGCAGCGTTACAAGGGACGGAGCCTACGAGCAGTACTTC
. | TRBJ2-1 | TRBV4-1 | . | CASSQDLEGEQFF | TGCGCCAGCAGCCAAGATCTAGAAGGTGAGCAGTTCTTC
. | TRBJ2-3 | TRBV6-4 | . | CASSPLPGPDTQYF | TGTGCCAGCAGCCCACTCCCCGGTCCAGATACGCAGTATTTT
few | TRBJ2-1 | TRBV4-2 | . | CASSQEASLNNEQFF | TGTGCCAGCAGCCAAGAGGCTAGCCTAAACAATGAGCAGTTCTTC
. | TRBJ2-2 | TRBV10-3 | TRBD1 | CATQRQGAGELFF | TGTGCCACCCAAAGACAGGGAGCCGGGGAGCTGTTTTTT
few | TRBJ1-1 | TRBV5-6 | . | CASSLRPGVRAFF | TGTGCCAGCAGTTTGCGCCCTGGGGTTAGGGCTTTCTTT
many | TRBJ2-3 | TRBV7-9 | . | CASSLGPFTDTQYF | TGTGCCAGCAGCTTAGGACCCTTCACAGATACGCAGTATTTT